This T cell receptor beta chain was observed in a study of T cell changes during pregnancy in multiple sclerosis. Clones were read by immunoSEQ multiplex PCR, and TCRdb kept only the in-frame ones, dropping some. This sample has about 80,000 clones, with 90% to 95% found just once. The receptor was isolated from a female donor with multiple sclerosis, enrolled in a pregnancy study. The starting material was peripheral blood, obtained before pregnancy.

The CDR3 spells CASSLGQGTNQPQHF. CDR3 DNA sequence: TGCGCCAGCAGCTTGGGACAGGGGACCAATCAGCCCCAGCATTTT. This chain connects TRBV5-1 to TRBJ1-5, with 8 bases aligning to TRBD1. The CDR3 is 15 amino acids. The V gene's germline CDR1 is SGHRS and CDR2 YFSETQ. The trim removed 0 bases at V and 3 bases at J, leaving 2 bases unmatched. Full variable domain (outside the CDR3, taken from reference TRBV5-1 and TRBJ1-5): KAGVTQTPRYLIKTRGQQVTLSCSPISGHRSVSWYQQTPGQGLQFLFEYFSETQRNKGNFPGRFSGRQFSNSRSEMNVSTLELGDSALYLCASSLGQGTNQPQHFGDGTRLSIL.